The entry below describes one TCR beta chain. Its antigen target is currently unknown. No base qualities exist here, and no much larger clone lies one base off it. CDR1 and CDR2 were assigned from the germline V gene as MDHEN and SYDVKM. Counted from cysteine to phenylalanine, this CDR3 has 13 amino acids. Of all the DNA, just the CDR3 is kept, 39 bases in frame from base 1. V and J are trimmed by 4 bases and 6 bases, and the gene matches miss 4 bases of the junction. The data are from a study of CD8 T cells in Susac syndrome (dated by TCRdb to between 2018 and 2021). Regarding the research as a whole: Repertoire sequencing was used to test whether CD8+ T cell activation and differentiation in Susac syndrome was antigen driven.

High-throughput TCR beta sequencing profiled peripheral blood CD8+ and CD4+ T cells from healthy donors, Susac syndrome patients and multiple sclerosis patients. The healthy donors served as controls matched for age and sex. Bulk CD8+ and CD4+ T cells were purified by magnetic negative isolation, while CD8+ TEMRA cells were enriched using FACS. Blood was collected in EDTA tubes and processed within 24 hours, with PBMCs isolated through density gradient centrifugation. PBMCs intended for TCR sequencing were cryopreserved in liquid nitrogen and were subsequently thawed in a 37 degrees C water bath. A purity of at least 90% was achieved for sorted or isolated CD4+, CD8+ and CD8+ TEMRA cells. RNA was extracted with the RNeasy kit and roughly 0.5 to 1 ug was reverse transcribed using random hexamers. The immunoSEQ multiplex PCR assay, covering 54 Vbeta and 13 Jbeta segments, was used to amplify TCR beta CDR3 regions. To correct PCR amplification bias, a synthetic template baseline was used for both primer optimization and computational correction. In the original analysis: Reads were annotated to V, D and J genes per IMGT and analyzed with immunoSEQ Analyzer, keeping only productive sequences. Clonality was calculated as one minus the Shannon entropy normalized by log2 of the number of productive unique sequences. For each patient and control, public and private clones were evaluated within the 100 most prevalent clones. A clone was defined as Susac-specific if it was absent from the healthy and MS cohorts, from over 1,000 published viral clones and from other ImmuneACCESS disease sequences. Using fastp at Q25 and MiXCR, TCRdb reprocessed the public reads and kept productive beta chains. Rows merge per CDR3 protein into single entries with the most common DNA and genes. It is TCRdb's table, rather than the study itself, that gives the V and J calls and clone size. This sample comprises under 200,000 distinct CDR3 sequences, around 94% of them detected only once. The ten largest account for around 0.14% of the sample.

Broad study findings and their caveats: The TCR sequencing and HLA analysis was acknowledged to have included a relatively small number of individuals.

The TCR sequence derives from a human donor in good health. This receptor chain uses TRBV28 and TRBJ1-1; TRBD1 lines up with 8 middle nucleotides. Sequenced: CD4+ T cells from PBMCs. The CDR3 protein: CASSSDRVAEAFF. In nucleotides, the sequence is TGTGCCAGCAGTTCGGACAGGGTGGCTGAAGCTTTCTTT. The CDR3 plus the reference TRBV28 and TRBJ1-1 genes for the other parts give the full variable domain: DVKVTQSSRYLVKRTGEKVFLECVQDMDHENMFWYRQDPGLGLRLIYFSYDVKMKEKGDIPEGYSVSREKKERFSLILESASTNQTSMYLCASSSDRVAEAFFGQGTRLTVV.